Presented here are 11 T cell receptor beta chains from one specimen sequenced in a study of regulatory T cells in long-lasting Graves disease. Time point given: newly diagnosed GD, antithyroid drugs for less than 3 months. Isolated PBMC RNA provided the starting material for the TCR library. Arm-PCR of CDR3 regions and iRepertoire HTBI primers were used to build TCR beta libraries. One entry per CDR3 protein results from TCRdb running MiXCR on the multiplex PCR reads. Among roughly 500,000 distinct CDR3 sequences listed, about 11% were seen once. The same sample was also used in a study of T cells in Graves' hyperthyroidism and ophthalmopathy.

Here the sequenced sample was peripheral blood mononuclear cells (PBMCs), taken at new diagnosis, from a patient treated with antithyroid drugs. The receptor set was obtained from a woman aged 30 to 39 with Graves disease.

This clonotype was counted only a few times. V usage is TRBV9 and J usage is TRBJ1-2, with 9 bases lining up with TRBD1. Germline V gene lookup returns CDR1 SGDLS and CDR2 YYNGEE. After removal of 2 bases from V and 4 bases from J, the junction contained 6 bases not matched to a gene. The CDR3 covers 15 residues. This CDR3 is CASSVWTGEGYGYTF. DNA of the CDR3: TGTGCCAGCAGCGTTTGGACAGGGGAGGGCTATGGCTACACCTTC.

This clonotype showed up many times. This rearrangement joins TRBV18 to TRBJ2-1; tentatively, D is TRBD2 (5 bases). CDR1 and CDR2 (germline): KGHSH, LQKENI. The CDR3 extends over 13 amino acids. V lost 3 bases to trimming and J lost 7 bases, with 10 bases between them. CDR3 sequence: CASSPPPGNEQFF. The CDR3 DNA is TGTGCCAGCTCACCTCCCCCGGGAAATGAGCAGTTCTTC.

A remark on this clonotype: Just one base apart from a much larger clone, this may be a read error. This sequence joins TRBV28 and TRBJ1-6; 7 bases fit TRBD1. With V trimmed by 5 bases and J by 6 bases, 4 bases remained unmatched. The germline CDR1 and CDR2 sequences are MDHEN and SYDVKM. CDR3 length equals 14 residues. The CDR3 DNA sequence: TGTGCCAGCAGTACGACAGGGCTTAATTCACCCCTCCACTTT. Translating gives CASSTTGLNSPLHF. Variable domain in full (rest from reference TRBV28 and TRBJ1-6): DVKVTQSSRYLVKRTGEKVFLECVQDMDHENMFWYRQDPGLGLRLIYFSYDVKMKEKGDIPEGYSVSREKKERFSLILESASTNQTSMYLCASSTTGLNSPLHFGNGTRLTVT.

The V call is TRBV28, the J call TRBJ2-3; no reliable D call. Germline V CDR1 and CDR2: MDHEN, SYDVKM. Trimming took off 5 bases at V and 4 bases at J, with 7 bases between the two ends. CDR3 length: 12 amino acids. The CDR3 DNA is TGTGCCAGCAGTCTCCCCTCAGATACGCAGTATTTT. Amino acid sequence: CASSLPSDTQYF.

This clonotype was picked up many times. In DNA, the CDR3 is TGTGCCAGCAGTTTGGCCTCGGGGGGGAACACTGAAGCTTTCTTT. Protein sequence: CASSLASGGNTEAFF. The chain uses TRBV28 and TRBJ1-1, with a weak D call TRBD1 (5 bases). The V gene lost 3 bases and the J gene lost 1 base, with 12 bases spanning the gap. CDR3 size: 15 residues. The germline CDR1 and CDR2 sequences are MDHEN and SYDVKM.

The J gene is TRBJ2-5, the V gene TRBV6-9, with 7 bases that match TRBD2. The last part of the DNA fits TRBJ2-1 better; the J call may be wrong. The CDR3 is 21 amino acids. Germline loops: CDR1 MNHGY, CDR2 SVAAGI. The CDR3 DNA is TGTGCCAGCAGTTCCTGGAGCTGGGAGGGGATTAAGAGCAGGAGTGTAGATGAGCAGTTCTTC. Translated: CASSSWSWEGIKSRSVDEQFF.

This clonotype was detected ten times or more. The CDR3: CAISEDLNYGYTF. Written as DNA, the CDR3 is TGTGCCATCAGTGAAGACCTTAACTATGGCTACACCTTC. The chain carries TRBV10-3 and TRBJ1-2; D remains ambiguous. The V gene lost 3 bases and the J gene lost 1 base, with 6 bases spanning the gap. The CDR3 totals 13 residues. Germline loops: CDR1 ENHRY, CDR2 SYGVKD.

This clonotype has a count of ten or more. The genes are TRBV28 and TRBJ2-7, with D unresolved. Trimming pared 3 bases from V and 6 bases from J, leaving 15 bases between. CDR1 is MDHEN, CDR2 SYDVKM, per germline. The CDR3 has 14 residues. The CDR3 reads CASSFRQRISEQYF. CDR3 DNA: TGTGCCAGCAGTTTTCGGCAGAGGATCAGCGAGCAGTACTTC.

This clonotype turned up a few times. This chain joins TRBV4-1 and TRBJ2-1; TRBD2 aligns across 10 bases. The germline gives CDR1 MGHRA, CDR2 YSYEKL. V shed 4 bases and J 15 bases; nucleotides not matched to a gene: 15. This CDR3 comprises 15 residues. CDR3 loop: CASSPTSGPVISGFF. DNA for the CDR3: TGCGCCAGCAGCCCGACTAGCGGGCCGGTAATATCTGGGTTCTTC.

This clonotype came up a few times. In nucleotides, the CDR3 is TGTGCCAGCAGTTACTCGACTGGCAGAGAGACCCAGTACTTC. It yields the protein CASSYSTGRETQYF. The chain recombines TRBV6-5 with TRBJ2-5, with D unresolved. The CDR3 runs 14 residues. The V gene's germline CDR1 is MNHEY and CDR2 SVGAGI. V shed 0 bases and J shed 4 bases, with 9 bases lying between them.

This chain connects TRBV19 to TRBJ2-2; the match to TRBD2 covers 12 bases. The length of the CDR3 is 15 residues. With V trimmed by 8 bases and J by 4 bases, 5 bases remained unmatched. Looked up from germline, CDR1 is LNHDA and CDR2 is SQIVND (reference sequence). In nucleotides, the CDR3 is TGTGCCAGTCCAGGACTAGCGGGACCCACCGGGGAGCTGTTTTTT. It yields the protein CASPGLAGPTGELFF. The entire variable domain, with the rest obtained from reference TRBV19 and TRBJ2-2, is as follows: DGGITQSPKYLFRKEGQNVTLSCEQNLNHDAMYWYRQDPGQGLRLIYYSQIVNDFQKGDIAEGYSVSREKKESFPLTVTSAQKNPTAFYLCASPGLAGPTGELFFGEGSRLTVL.